This record concerns one T cell receptor (beta chain) sequence. Its antigen is not known. The entry originates in a study of T cell responses to AZD1222 COVID-19 vaccine. Study context: Pooled in the analysis were second doses at about 4 or about 12 weeks. Study results and limitations: The sample set comprised mostly white British donors with more females, and clonal diversity was possibly underestimated.

Assay: immunoSEQ multiplex PCR; the TCRdb copy retains only in-frame clones and omits some. This sample yields approximately 82,000 clones, of which approximately 91% are seen a single time; over 4.5% belongs to the top ten. Trimming pared 5 bases from V and 0 bases from J, leaving 17 bases between. Germline CDR1 MDHEN, CDR2 SYDVKM. This CDR3 contains 17 residues. This chain connects TRBV28 to TRBJ1-5, with TRBD1 as a possible D gene (6 bases). This receptor was identified in an adult in good health. Sequenced material: peripheral blood, taken on day 0 of AZD1222 vaccination. The CDR3: CASSRGIRQASNQPQHF. In nucleotides, the CDR3 is TGTGCCAGCAGTCGGGGGATCCGACAGGCTAGCAATCAGCCCCAGCATTTT.